The sample holds many counts of the clone carrying this TCR beta chain. No antigen is known for it. This sample is drawn from a study of T-cell memory formation after mild COVID-19. Study-wide context: TCR clusters showed largely donor specificity. General study findings and limits: Mostly located in CM and EM were contracting CD4+ clones, with contracting CD8+ clones located in EMRA. From day 15 to 85, contracting clones were balanced between CD4 and CD8, whereas later expanders leaned toward CD4+.

It was 5'RACE with constant-segment primers that produced the TCR alpha and TCR beta cDNA libraries, which carried sample barcodes and UMIs. TCRdb re-derived calls from the 5' RACE reads in MiXCR, one entry per CDR3 protein. The sample yields 250,000 to 300,000 distinct CDR3 sequences, approximately 8% seen once. The CDR3 length is 17 residues. V gave up 4 bases and J gave up 3 bases, with 21 bases separating them. Germline-derived CDR1 and CDR2 are LNHNV and YYDKDF (reference sequence). The chain joins TRBV15 to TRBJ1-2, with D tentatively TRBD1 (6 bases). The sample consisted of PBMCs or a T cell subset sorted from them (not recorded which). The TCR sequence derives from a man younger than 30 who had mild COVID-19 (a few samples of this study predate the infection). Cell type and time point are not known. The CDR3 DNA reads as TGTGCCACCAGCATAACAGGGCTTATTAAATTGGACTATGGCTACACCTTC. It specifies CATSITGLIKLDYGYTF.